This TCR beta chain was retrieved from a study of cytomegalovirus exposure and HLA in healthy donors. Overall study results and limits: In vitro experiments confirmed that a few CMV-associated chains were specific for CMV antigens. A list of 150 or so TCR beta chains associated with cytomegalovirus was given. According to a subsequent analysis, TCR clusters identified in the first cohort showed a tendency to co-occur across the 120 validation repertoires.

Trimming left V 7 bases short and J 2 bases short, with 18 bases between. This CDR3 is built from 16 residues. The V gene's germline CDR1 is MDHEN and CDR2 SYDVKM. The assay was immunoSEQ multiplex PCR, and TCRdb's table has in-frame clones only and misses some. The sample comprises around 65,000 clones, 85% to 95% of which are singletons, and over 4% rests with the top ten. Comments on this clone: The target antigen is unknown.

This TCR was recovered from a man aged 18-30 years in good health and CMV-seropositive. The chain recombines TRBV28 with TRBJ2-1; the D gene is possibly TRBD2 (6 bases). Sequencing used PBMCs. CDR3 DNA: TGTGCCAGCACCCGATCGGGACTCGGGGCCTACAATGAGCAGTTCTTC. This encodes CASTRSGLGAYNEQFF.